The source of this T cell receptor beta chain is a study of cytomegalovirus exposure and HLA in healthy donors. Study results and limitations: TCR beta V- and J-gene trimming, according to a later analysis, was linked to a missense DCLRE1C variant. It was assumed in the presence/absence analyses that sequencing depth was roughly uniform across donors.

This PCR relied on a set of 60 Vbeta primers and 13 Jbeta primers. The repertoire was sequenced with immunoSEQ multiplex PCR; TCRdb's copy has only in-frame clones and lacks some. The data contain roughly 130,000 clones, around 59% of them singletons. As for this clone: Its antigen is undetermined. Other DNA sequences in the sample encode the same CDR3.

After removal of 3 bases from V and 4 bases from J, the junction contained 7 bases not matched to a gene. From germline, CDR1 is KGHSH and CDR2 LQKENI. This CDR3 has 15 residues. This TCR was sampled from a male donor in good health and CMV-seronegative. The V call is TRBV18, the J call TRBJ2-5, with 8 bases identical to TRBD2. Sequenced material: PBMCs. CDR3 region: CASSPPRGGRETQYF. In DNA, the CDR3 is TGTGCCAGCTCACCGCCCCGGGGGGGCCGAGAGACCCAGTACTTC. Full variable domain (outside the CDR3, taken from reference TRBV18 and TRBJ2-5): NAGVMQNPRHLVRRRGQEARLRCSPMKGHSHVYWYRQLPEEGLKFMVYLQKENIIDESGMPKERFSAEFPKEGPSILRIQQVVRGDSAAYFCASSPPRGGRETQYFGPGTRLLVL.